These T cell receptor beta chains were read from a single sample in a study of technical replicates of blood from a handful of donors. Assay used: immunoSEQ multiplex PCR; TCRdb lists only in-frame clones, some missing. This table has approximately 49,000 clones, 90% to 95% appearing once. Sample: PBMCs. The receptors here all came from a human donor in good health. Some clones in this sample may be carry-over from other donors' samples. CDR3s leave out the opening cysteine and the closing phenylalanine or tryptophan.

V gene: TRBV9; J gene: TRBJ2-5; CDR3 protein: ASSVGAVGGVWETQY
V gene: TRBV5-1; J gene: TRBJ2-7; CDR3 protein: ASSLGWGTSLEQY
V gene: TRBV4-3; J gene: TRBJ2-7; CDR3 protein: ASSQVTAGRNEQY
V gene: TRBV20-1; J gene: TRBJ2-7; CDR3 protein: SATLVYEQY
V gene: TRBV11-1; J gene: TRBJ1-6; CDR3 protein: ASSQGTGRNSPLH
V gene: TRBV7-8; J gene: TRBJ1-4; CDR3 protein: ASSQEQTNEKLF
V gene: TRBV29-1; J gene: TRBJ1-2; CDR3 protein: SVEHAGYGYT
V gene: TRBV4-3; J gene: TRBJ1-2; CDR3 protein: ASSQSDRNHGYT
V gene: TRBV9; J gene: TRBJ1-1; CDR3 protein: ASSHRVEDTEAF
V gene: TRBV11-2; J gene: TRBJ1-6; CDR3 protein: ASSLGSTALNSPLH
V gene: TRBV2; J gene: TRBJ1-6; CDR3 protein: ASRTGLASPLH
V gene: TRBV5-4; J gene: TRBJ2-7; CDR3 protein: ASSSGSGTPNYEQY
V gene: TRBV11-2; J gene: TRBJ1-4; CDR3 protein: ASSLGGDLLF
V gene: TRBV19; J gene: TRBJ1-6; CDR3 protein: ASSIVGQPNSPLH
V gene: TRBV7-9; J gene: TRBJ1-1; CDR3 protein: ASSLFVGQGKIEAF
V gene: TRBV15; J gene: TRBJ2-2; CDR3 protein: ATSRDYLTGELF
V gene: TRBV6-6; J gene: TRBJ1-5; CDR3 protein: ASRRDRDQPQH
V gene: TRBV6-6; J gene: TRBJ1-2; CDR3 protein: ASSYSASGGYGYT
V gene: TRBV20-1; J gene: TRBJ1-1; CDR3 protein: SARSGTEAF
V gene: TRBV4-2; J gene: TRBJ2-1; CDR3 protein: ASSQAGISDEQF
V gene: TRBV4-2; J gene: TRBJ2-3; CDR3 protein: ASSQSEGSTDTQY
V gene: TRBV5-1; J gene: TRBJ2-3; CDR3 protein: ASVTGTGAPDTQY
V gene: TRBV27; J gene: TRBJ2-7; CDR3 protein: ASSFSWGRVGEQY
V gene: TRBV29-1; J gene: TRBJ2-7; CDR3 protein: SIGQGEQY
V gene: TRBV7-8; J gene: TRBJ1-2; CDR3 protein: ASSVDRGEGGYT